Reported below is one TCR beta chain. The antigen is unknown. The data are from a study of STAT5B mutations in CD4+ large granular lymphocyte leukemia. Study-wide results and caveats: Higher CD4+ than CD8+ T-LGLL clonality might reflect small sample size.

The assay was immunoSEQ multiplex PCR, and TCRdb's table has in-frame clones only and misses some. The data show under 35,000 clones, 71% seen once. Sequenced: CD4+ T cells from blood buffy coats. The receptor's source is a human donor in good health.

As DNA, the CDR3 is TGTGCCAGCAGTGGGGGAAAGACCGGGGAGCTGTTTTTT. This gives the protein CASSGGKTGELFF. The chain employs TRBV6-1 and TRBJ2-2; D not resolved. Germline V lookup: CDR1 MNHNS, CDR2 SASEGT. There are 13 residues in the CDR3. Trimming shortened V by 4 bases and J by 5 bases, and 8 bases separated the two germline ends.